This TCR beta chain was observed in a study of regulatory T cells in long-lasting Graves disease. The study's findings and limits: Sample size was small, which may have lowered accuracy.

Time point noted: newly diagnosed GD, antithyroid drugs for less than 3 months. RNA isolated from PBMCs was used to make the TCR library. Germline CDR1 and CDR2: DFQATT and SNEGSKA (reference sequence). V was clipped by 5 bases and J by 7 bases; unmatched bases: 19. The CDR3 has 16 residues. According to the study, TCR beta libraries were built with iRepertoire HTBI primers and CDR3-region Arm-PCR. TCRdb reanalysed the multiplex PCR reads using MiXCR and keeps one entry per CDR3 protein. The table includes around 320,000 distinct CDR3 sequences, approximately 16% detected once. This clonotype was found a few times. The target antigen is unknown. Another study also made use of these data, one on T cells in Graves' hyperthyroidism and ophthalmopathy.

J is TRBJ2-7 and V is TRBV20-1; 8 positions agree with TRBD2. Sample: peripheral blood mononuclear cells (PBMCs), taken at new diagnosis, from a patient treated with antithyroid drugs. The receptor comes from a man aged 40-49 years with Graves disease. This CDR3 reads CSAATSGGGWLEEQYF. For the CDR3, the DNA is TGCAGTGCTGCCACCTCGGGGGGGGGATGGTTAGAAGAGCAGTACTTC.